The source of this TCR beta chain is a study of blood T cell repertoires in COVID-19. Clinical histories supplied by participants themselves formed the basis of cohort assignment. Trimming shortened V by 0 bases and J by 4 bases, and 13 bases separated the two germline ends. CDR3 length: 15 residues. Germline CDR1 LGHDT, CDR2 YNNKEL (reference sequence). This table comes from immunoSEQ multiplex PCR, and its TCRdb copy is limited to in-frame clones, with some not included. The table has about 440,000 clones, roughly 87% seen once. The sequence was obtained from a woman between 18 and 29 years old with acute COVID-19. The chain couples TRBV3-1 (or the pseudogene TRBV3-2) to TRBJ2-7; D is perhaps TRBD1 (6 bases). The sample taken for sequencing was PBMCs or T cells enriched from blood (not recorded which). The CDR3 reads CASSQDMDRRYEQYF. As DNA, the CDR3 is TGTGCCAGCAGCCAAGACATGGACAGAAGATACGAGCAGTACTTC.